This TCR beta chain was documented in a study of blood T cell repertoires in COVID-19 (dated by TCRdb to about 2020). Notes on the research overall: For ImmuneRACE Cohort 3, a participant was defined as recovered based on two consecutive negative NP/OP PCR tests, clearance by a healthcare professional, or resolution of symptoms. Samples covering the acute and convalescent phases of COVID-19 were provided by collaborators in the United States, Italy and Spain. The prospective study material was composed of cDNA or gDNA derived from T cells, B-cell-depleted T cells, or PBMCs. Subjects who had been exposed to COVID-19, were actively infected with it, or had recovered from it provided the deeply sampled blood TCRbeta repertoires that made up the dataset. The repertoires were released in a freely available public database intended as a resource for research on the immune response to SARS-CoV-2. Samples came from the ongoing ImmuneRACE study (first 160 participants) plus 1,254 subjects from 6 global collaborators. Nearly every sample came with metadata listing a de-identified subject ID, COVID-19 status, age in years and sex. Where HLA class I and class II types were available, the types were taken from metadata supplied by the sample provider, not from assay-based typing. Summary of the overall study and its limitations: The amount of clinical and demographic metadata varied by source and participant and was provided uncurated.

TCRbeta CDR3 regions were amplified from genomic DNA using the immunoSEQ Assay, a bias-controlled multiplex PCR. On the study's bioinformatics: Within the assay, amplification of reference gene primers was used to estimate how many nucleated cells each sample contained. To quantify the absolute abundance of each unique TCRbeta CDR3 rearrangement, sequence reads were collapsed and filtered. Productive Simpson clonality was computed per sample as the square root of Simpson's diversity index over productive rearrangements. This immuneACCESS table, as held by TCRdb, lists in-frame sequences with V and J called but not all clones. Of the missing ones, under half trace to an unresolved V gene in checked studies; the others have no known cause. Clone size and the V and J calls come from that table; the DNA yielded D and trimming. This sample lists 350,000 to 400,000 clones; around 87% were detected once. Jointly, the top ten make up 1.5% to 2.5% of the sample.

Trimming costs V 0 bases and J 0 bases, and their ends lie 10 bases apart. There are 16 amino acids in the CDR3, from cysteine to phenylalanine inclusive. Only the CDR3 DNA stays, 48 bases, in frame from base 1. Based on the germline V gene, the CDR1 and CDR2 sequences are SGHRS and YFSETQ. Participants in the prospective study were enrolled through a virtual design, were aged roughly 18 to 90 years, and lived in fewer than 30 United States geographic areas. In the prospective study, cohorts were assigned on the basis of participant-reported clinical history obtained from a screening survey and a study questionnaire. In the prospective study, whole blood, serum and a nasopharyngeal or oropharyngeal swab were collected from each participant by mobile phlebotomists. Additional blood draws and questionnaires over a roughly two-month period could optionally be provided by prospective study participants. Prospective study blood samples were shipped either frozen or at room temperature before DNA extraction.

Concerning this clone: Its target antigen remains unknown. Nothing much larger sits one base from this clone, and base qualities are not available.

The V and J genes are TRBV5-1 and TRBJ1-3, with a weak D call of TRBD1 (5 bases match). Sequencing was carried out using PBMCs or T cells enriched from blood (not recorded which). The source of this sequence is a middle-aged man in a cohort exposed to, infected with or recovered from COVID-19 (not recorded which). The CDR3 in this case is CASSLGTTGSGNTIYF. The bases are TGCGCCAGCAGCTTGGGGACAACCGGCTCTGGAAACACCATATATTTT. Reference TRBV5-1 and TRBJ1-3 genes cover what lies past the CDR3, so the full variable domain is KAGVTQTPRYLIKTRGQQVTLSCSPISGHRSVSWYQQTPGQGLQFLFEYFSETQRNKGNFPGRFSGRQFSNSRSEMNVSTLELGDSALYLCASSLGTTGSGNTIYFGEGSWLTVV.